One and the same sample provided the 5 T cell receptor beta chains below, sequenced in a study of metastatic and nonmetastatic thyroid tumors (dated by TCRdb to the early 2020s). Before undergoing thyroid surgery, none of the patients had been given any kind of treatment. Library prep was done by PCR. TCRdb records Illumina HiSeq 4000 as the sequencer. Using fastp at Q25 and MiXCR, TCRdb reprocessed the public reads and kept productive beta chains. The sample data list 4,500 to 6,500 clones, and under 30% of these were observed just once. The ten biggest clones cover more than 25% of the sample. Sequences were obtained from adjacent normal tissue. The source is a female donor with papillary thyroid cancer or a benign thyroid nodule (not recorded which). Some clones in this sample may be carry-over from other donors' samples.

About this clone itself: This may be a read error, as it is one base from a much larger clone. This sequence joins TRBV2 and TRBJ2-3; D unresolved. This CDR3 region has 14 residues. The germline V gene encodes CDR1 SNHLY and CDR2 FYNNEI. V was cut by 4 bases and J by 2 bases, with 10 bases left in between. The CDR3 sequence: CASSVAMPTDTQYF. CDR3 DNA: TGTGCCAGCAGTGTAGCTATGCCCACAGATACGCAGTATTTT. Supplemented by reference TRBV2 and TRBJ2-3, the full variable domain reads EPEVTQTPSHQVTQMGQEVILRCVPISNHLYFYWYRQILGQKVEFLVSFYNNEISEKSEIFDDQFSVERPDGSNFTLKIRSTKLEDSAMYFCASSVAMPTDTQYFGPGTRLTVL.

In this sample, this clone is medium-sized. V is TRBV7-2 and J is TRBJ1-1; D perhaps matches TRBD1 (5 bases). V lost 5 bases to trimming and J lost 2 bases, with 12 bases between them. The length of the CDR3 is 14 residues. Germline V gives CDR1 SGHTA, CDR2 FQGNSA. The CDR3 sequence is CASSLGGANTEAFF. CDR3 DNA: TGTGCCAGCAGCCTAGGAGGGGCTAACACTGAAGCTTTCTTT.

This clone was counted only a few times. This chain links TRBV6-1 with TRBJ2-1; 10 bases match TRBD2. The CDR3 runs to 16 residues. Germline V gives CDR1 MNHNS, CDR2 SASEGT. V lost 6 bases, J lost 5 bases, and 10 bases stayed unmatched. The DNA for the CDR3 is TGTGCCAGCAGCTCCTATGGACTAGCGGATGACAATGAGCAGTTCTTC. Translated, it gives CASSSYGLADDNEQFF.

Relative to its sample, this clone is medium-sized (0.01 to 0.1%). DNA of the CDR3: TGTGCCAGCAGTGAAACAGGAGCCTCCAGCGGCTACACCTTC. This codes for CASSETGASSGYTF. This sequence joins TRBV6-1 and TRBJ1-2; tentatively, D is TRBD1 (5 bases). The V end lost 2 bases, the J end lost 8 bases, and 15 bases lay between the germline ends. The CDR3 consists of 14 residues. Germline-derived CDR1 and CDR2 are MNHNS and SASEGT.

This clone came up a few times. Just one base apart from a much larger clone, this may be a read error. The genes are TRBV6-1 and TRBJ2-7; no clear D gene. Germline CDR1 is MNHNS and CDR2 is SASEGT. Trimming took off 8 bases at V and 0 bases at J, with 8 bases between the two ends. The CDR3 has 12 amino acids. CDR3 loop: CASGALSYEQYF. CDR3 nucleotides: TGTGCCAGCGGAGCCCTCTCCTACGAGCAGTACTTC.